These 18 T cell receptor beta chains were all obtained from the same sample, sequenced in a study of blood T cell repertoires in COVID-19. Libraries were prepared by immunoSEQ multiplex PCR; TCRdb keeps only in-frame clonotypes and omits some of them. The table lists 150,000 or so clones, over 80% of them singletons. The sequencing input was peripheral blood. The receptors stem from a woman in her fifties or sixties with acute or convalescent COVID-19.

The rearrangement uses TRBV27 and TRBJ2-7; D is perhaps TRBD2 (6 bases). V was trimmed by 6 bases and J by 7 bases, leaving 16 bases between them. Germline loops: CDR1 MNHEY, CDR2 SMNVEV (reference sequence). This CDR3 region has 13 residues. In DNA form, the CDR3 reads TGTGCCAGCAGCCTACTAGCTACCGGGGAGCAGTACTTC. Protein sequence: CASSLLATGEQYF.

The rearrangement joins TRBV7-9 to TRBJ2-1; a possible D gene is TRBD1 (6 bases). Germline V gives CDR1 SEHNR, CDR2 FQNEAQ (reference sequence). The CDR3 is 15 residues long. V gave up 5 bases and J gave up 2 bases, with 13 bases separating them. The CDR3 here is CASSQTGSPYNEQFF. CDR3 DNA: TGTGCCAGCAGCCAGACAGGTAGCCCCTACAATGAGCAGTTCTTC.

This chain uses TRBV6-2 or TRBV6-3 with TRBJ1-1; D might be TRBD1 (6 bases). V was shortened by 2 bases and J by 11 bases, with 24 bases between the two germline ends. Germline V gene lookup returns CDR1 MNHEY and CDR2 SVGEGT. The CDR3 is 16 residues long. This CDR3 reads CASSYPRTQGSWEAFF. The CDR3, as DNA: TGTGCCAGCAGTTACCCACGAACACAGGGCAGCTGGGAGGCTTTCTTT.

The chain employs TRBV4-1 and TRBJ2-3; the match to TRBD2 covers 16 bases. CDR3 length: 20 amino acids. The V segment lost 3 bases and the J segment 8 bases; nucleotides outside the gene matches: 17. Germline V lookup: CDR1 MGHRA, CDR2 YSYEKL. In DNA, the CDR3 is TGCGCCAGCAGCCAGGCCGCTGGGACTAGCGGGGGGGCGATGTTCGGTACGCAGTATTTT. Translation: CASSQAAGTSGGAMFGTQYF.

The V call is TRBV14, the J call TRBJ1-2, with TRBD1 as a possible D gene (5 bases). CDR1 SGHDN and CDR2 FVKESK come from the germline V gene. This CDR3 is 15 amino acids long. The V and J ends lost 4 bases and 6 bases respectively, with 18 bases between them. The CDR3 DNA reads TGTGCCAGCAGCCTCGTCGGGTCGGGGGTCGATGGCTACACCTTC. This encodes CASSLVGSGVDGYTF.

V gene TRBV19 combines with J gene TRBJ2-3, with D perhaps matching TRBD2 (5 bases). The V end lost 4 bases, the J end lost 6 bases, and 8 bases lay between the germline ends. The CDR3 length is 12 residues. Germline lookup yields CDR1 LNHDA and CDR2 SQIVND (reference sequence). CDR3 in DNA: TGTGCCAGTAGTACCGAGGGTGATACGCAGTATTTT. Translated: CASSTEGDTQYF.

The rearrangement uses TRBV12-5 and TRBJ2-3, with TRBD2 identical over 9 bases. Germline CDR1 reads LGHNT; CDR2 reads FRNRAP. Trimming removed 5 bases from V and 1 base from J; junction bases left unmatched: 1. The CDR3 has 14 residues. The CDR3 nucleotides are TGTGCTAGTGGTCCTAGCGGGGGCACAGATACGCAGTATTTT. It is translated as CASGPSGGTDTQYF.

The chain is built from TRBV20-1 and TRBJ2-2, with a tentative D call TRBD1 (5 bases). The CDR3 sequence is 13 residues long. From germline, CDR1 is DFQATT and CDR2 SNEGSKA (reference sequence). Between the trimmed V and J ends, which lost 3 bases and 3 bases, there was a span of 8 bases. The CDR3 region is CSASGAHTGELFF. Here the CDR3 DNA reads TGCAGTGCTAGTGGGGCCCACACCGGGGAGCTGTTTTTT.

This clone was seen a handful of times. The chain links TRBV19 to TRBJ1-1; D may be TRBD1 (5 bases). V was clipped by 2 bases and J by 1 base, with 14 bases between them. Germline CDR1 and CDR2: LNHDA and SQIVND (reference sequence). This CDR3 contains 16 residues. CDR3 nucleotides: TGTGCCAGTAGTATATTAGGGGTTGGGTCGAACACTGAAGCTTTCTTT. Translated: CASSILGVGSNTEAFF.

The gene calls are TRBV28 and TRBJ1-5; D not certain. This CDR3 comprises 15 residues. Germline values: CDR1 MDHEN, CDR2 SYDVKM. Trimming removed 1 base from V and 7 bases from J, with 14 bases in between. CDR3 protein: CASSLSGRVRQPQHF. The CDR3 nucleotides read TGTGCCAGCAGTTTATCGGGGAGGGTAAGGCAGCCCCAGCATTTT.

The V gene is TRBV6-4, the J gene TRBJ1-2; 9 bases are a match to TRBD1. There are 15 residues in the CDR3. Germline values: CDR1 MRHNA, CDR2 SNTAGT. The V and J ends lost 5 bases and 2 bases, in that order; junction bases with no gene match: 6. This CDR3 is CASSSEQGANYGYTF. In nucleotides, the CDR3 is TGTGCCAGCAGTTCAGAACAGGGGGCGAACTATGGCTACACCTTC.

This clone was observed once. The chain links TRBV4-1 to TRBJ2-7, with D possibly being TRBD1 (5 bases). This CDR3 is 15 amino acids long. V was shortened by 4 bases and J by 4 bases, with 17 bases between the two germline ends. The germline gives CDR1 MGHRA, CDR2 YSYEKL. The CDR3 is CASSPTPQGRYEQYF. CDR3 nucleotide sequence: TGCGCCAGCAGCCCAACCCCCCAGGGCCGGTACGAGCAGTACTTC.

This clone came up a few times. The genes are TRBV27 and TRBJ2-1; 7 nucleotides agree with TRBD1. CDR3 length: 13 residues. Germline V gene lookup returns CDR1 MNHEY and CDR2 SMNVEV (reference sequence). V shed 2 bases and J 9 bases; nucleotides not matched to a gene: 4. The CDR3 protein is CASSLVGQSEQFF. DNA for the CDR3: TGTGCCAGCAGTTTAGTGGGACAGAGTGAGCAGTTCTTC.

This clone came up many times. The V and J genes are TRBV7-9 and TRBJ2-5; TRBD2 aligns across 7 bases. With 5 bases clipped from V and 3 bases from J, the junction kept 6 bases outside the gene matches. CDR3 size: 14 residues. CDR1 and CDR2 from the germline V gene are SEHNR and FQNEAQ (reference sequence). This CDR3 is CASSQRLAEETQYF. DNA for the CDR3: TGTGCCAGCAGCCAACGACTAGCTGAAGAGACCCAGTACTTC. The complete variable domain, with remaining parts taken from reference TRBV7-9 and TRBJ2-5, reads DTGVSQNPRHKITKRGQNVTFRCDPISEHNRLYWYRQTLGQGPEFLTYFQNEAQLEKSRLLSDRFSAERPKGSFSTLEIQRTEQGDSAMYLCASSQRLAEETQYFGPGTRLLVL.

The chain employs TRBV24-1 and TRBJ1-1; 7 positions agree with TRBD1. The CDR3 has 14 amino acids. The germline V gene has CDR1 KGHDR and CDR2 SFDVKD. Losses at the gene ends were 4 bases for V and 4 bases for J; bases not matched to a gene: 5. CDR3 in DNA: TGTGCCACCAGTGACGTTGGGACAGCCACTGAAGCTTTCTTT. As protein: CATSDVGTATEAFF.

The chain is built from TRBV5-1 and TRBJ1-6; possibly TRBD1 for D (5 bases). With 0 bases removed from V and 9 bases from J, the gap between germline ends came to 16 bases. The length of the CDR3 is 16 residues. Per germline, CDR1 SGHRS and CDR2 YFSETQ. This chain's CDR3 is CASSLAVTGLGSPLHF. The CDR3 bases are TGCGCCAGCAGCTTGGCCGTCACAGGTTTGGGTTCACCCCTCCACTTT.

This clone was detected once. The V and J genes are TRBV6-2 or TRBV6-3 and TRBJ1-2, with D maybe TRBD1 (5 bases). The V end was cut by 2 bases, the J end by 8 bases, with 12 bases between. CDR1 is MNHEY, CDR2 SVGEGT, per germline. The CDR3 is 13 amino acids. The CDR3 protein is CASSYIQGGGYTF. The CDR3 DNA reads as TGTGCCAGCAGTTACATCCAGGGAGGAGGCTACACCTTC.

The rearrangement links TRBV9 to TRBJ2-5; 8 nucleotides agree with TRBD1. CDR1 is SGDLS and CDR2 is YYNGEE in the germline V gene. CDR3 length: 15 amino acids. V lost 0 bases, J lost 4 bases, and 5 bases stayed unmatched. The CDR3 here is CASSVGQGRRETQYF. The CDR3 DNA reads TGTGCCAGCAGCGTAGGACAGGGGCGCCGAGAGACCCAGTACTTC.